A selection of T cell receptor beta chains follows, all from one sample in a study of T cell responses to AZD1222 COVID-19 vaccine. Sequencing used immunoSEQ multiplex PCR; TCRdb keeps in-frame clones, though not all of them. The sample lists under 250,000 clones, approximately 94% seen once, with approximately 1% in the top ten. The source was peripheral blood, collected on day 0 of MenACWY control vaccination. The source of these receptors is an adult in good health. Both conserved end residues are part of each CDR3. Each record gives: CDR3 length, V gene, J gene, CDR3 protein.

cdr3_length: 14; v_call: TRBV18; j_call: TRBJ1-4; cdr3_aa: CASSIGATNEKLFF
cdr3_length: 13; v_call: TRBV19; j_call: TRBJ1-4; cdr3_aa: CASSFLANEKLFF
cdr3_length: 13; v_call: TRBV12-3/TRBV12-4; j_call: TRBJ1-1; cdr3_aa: CASSLEGQGKAFF
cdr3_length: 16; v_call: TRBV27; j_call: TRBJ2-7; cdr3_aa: CASSLSWGQGSYEQYF
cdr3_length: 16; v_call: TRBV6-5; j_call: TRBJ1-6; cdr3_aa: CASTYSYSSYNSPLHF
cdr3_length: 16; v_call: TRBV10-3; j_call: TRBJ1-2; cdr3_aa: CAIRSGTATSNYGYTF
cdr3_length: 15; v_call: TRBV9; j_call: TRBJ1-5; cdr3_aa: CASSVDGGLHQPQHF
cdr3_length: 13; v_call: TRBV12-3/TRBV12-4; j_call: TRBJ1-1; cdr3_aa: CASSLKAGVEAFF
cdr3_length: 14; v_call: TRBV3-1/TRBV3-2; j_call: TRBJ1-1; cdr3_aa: CASSLGQGETEAFF
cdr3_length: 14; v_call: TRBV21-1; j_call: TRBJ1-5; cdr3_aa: CASTPGDSNQPQHF
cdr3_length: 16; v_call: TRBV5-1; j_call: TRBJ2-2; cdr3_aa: CASSWRAAKTTGELFF
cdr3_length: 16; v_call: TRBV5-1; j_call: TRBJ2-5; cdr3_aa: CASSPGAAGYQETQYF
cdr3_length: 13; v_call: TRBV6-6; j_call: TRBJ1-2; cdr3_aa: CASGLQGAPGYTF
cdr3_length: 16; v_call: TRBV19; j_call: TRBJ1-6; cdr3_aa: CASSIITDPRSSPLHF
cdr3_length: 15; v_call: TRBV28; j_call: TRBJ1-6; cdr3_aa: CASSGEGVPLSPLHF
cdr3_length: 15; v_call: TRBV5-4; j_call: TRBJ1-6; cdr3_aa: CASSRTGAADSPLHF
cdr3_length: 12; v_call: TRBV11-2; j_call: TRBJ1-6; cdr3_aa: CASSYQSSPLHF